Sequencing of this TCR beta chain was carried out in a study of T cells expressing NK-cell markers. Turning to this clonotype: The target antigen is unknown.

Looked up from germline, CDR1 is SQVTM and CDR2 is ANQGSEA. The CDR3 totals 13 residues. Notes on the study in general: Also leading the CD3+CD56-NKG2C+ fraction in a handful of donors were these clonotypes. As a fraction of CD8+ T cells, dominant NKG2C+ clonotypes reached roughly 1.0-7.5% in six donors.

TCRdb reprocessed the 5' RACE reads, keeping one entry per CDR3 protein, no DNA. The table for this sample gives about 390,000 distinct CDR3 sequences. The sequenced sample was blood T cells: a sorted CD56 or NKG2C T cell subset, CD4+ or CD8+ T cells, or bulk PBMC T cells (not recorded which). The chain has TRBV29-1 and TRBJ2-1; TCRdb reports TRBD1, a call that lacks DNA to check it against. The receptor was derived from a woman aged 50 to 60 in good health. CDR3: CSVLQGGWDEQFF.